These 28 T cell receptor beta chains originate from one sample sequenced in a study of T cells in Graves' hyperthyroidism and ophthalmopathy. The source material, RNA transcripts, was used to amplify TCR beta CDR3 regions. The HTBI primer set drove a first-round RT-PCR of the TCR CDR3. MiXCR, run by TCRdb on the multiplex PCR reads, gives a single entry per CDR3 protein. This table holds some 500,000 distinct CDR3 sequences, 13% to 15% found once. The sample taken for sequencing was blood. Receptors were obtained from a woman under 30 with Graves' hyperthyroidism.

This clonotype has more than one count but fewer than ten. The chain joins TRBV6-1 to TRBJ2-2; TRBD1 agrees at 7 bases. The CDR3 is 14 amino acids. CDR1 and CDR2 from the germline V gene are MNHNS and SASEGT. With 5 bases clipped from V and 4 bases from J, the junction kept 4 bases outside the gene matches. The chain's CDR3 is CASSWDSITGELFF. CDR3 nucleotide sequence: TGTGCCAGCAGTTGGGACAGTATCACCGGGGAGCTGTTTTTT.

The chain couples TRBV12-3 or TRBV12-4 to TRBJ2-7, with a possible D match to TRBD2 (7 bases). The V and J ends lost 4 bases and 5 bases respectively, with 18 bases between them. This CDR3 has 15 amino acids. The CDR3 protein is CASSYGGPPLNEQYF. CDR3 nucleotides: TGTGCCAGCAGTTACGGGGGGCCTCCCCTGAACGAGCAGTACTTC.

This clonotype was observed a few times. The chain combines TRBV6-2 or TRBV6-3 with TRBJ2-7; D is uncertain. The CDR3 covers 15 residues. The V gene lost 7 bases and the J gene lost 3 bases, with 19 bases spanning the gap. From germline, CDR1 is MNHEY and CDR2 SVGEGT. CDR3 DNA: TGTGCCAGCAAGTCCCGGTTGTCGCGGATCTACGAGCAGTACTTC. Its protein is CASKSRLSRIYEQYF.

This clonotype was seen a handful of times. This chain uses TRBV19 with TRBJ2-5, with TRBD1 identical over 9 bases. Per the germline V gene, CDR1 is LNHDA and CDR2 is SQIVND (reference sequence). CDR3 length: 14 amino acids. The ends lost 3 bases at V and 5 bases at J; junction bases unmatched: 4. In nucleotides, the CDR3 is TGTGCCAGTAGTATGCGAGACAGGGGGGAGACCCAGTACTTC. It specifies CASSMRDRGETQYF. Together with reference TRBV19 and TRBJ2-5, the CDR3 gives the full variable domain: DGGITQSPKYLFRKEGQNVTLSCEQNLNHDAMYWYRQDPGQGLRLIYYSQIVNDFQKGDIAEGYSVSREKKESFPLTVTSAQKNPTAFYLCASSMRDRGETQYFGPGTRLLVL.

This clonotype was seen many times. V usage is TRBV12-3 or TRBV12-4 and J usage is TRBJ2-5; D gene unclear. The CDR3 totals 13 residues. V shed 7 bases and J shed 2 bases, with 11 bases lying between them. The CDR3 here is CASTTVSQETQYF. CDR3 nucleotides: TGTGCCAGCACTACGGTCTCACAAGAGACCCAGTACTTC.

This clonotype was seen repeatedly, ten times or more. The chain uses TRBV11-3 and TRBJ2-5, with D perhaps TRBD2 (5 bases). V was trimmed by 4 bases and J by 1 base, leaving 7 bases between them. Germline assignment: CDR1 SGHNT and CDR2 YENEEA. CDR3 length equals 13 residues. CDR3 amino acids: CASSSGSQETQYF. In DNA form, the CDR3 reads TGTGCCAGCAGCTCGGGATCCCAAGAGACCCAGTACTTC.

This clonotype was observed at least ten times. The chain couples TRBV11-3 to TRBJ1-2; 11 bases map to TRBD1. The CDR3 is made up of 17 amino acids. With V trimmed by 1 base and J by 3 bases, 7 bases remained unmatched. Germline values: CDR1 SGHNT, CDR2 YENEEA. CDR3: CASSLAGTGGADYGYTF. The CDR3 nucleotides are TGTGCCAGCAGCTTAGCCGGGACAGGGGGTGCGGACTATGGCTACACCTTC.

The chain uses TRBV30 and TRBJ2-7, with no clear D. Looked up from germline, CDR1 is GTSNPN and CDR2 is SVGIG (reference sequence). CDR3 length equals 11 residues. Trimming removed 8 bases from V and 0 bases from J, with 8 bases in between. CDR3 protein: CAAANSYEQYF. As DNA, the CDR3 is TGTGCCGCGGCGAACTCCTACGAGCAGTACTTC.

The chain joins TRBV2 to TRBJ1-1, with D perhaps TRBD1 (5 bases). Germline assignment: CDR1 SNHLY and CDR2 FYNNEI. Trimming left V 7 bases short and J 7 bases short, with 16 bases between. CDR3 length: 13 residues. Here the CDR3 reads CASTPSGVGEAFF. The CDR3 DNA sequence: TGTGCCAGCACTCCATCGGGGGTCGGTGAAGCTTTCTTT.

This chain links TRBV15 with TRBJ2-1, with 11 bases matching TRBD2. The CDR3 consists of 20 residues. J lost 10 bases, V lost 3 bases, and 23 bases had no gene match. The germline V gene has CDR1 LNHNV and CDR2 YYDKDF (reference sequence). CDR3 region: CATSSSRSGLAVPRSEEQFF. In DNA form, the CDR3 reads TGTGCCACCAGCAGCAGCAGATCGGGACTAGCGGTTCCCCGGTCTGAGGAGCAGTTCTTC.

There are many counts of this clonotype. V usage is TRBV12-3 or TRBV12-4 and J usage is TRBJ1-2; D uncertain. The CDR3 is 14 amino acids. V was clipped by 1 base and J by 5 bases, with 11 bases between them. The chain's CDR3 is CASSLGGPAYGYTF. CDR3 nucleotides: TGTGCCAGCAGTTTAGGTGGGCCCGCATATGGCTACACCTTC.

This clonotype came up many times. The chain is built from TRBV5-1 and TRBJ2-3; tentative D call: TRBD2 (5 bases). V was pared by 5 bases and J by 0 bases, with 13 bases between. The CDR3 runs to 15 residues. Germline V gene lookup returns CDR1 SGHRS and CDR2 YFSETQ. The CDR3 protein is CASRAQRSSTDTQYF. Here the CDR3 DNA reads TGCGCCAGCAGGGCTCAGCGGTCTAGCACAGATACGCAGTATTTT.

V gene TRBV5-6 combines with J gene TRBJ1-3; the match to TRBD1 covers 8 bases. The CDR3 extends over 16 amino acids. V lost 2 bases, J lost 3 bases, and 7 bases stayed unmatched. Germline values: CDR1 SGHDT, CDR2 YYEEEE. The CDR3, as DNA: TGTGCCAGCAGCTTTGCAGGGGGCTCACGTGGAAACACCATATATTTT. It yields the protein CASSFAGGSRGNTIYF. Full variable domain (missing parts from reference TRBV5-6 and TRBJ1-3): DAGVTQSPTHLIKTRGQQVTLRCSPKSGHDTVSWYQQALGQGPQFIFQYYEEEERQRGNFPDRFSGHQFPNYSSELNVNALLLGDSALYLCASSFAGGSRGNTIYFGEGSWLTVV.

This clonotype was seen ten or more times. The chain uses TRBV7-9 and TRBJ2-1, with D possibly being TRBD2 (5 bases). Trimming cost V 2 bases and J 2 bases, with 19 bases left between them. The CDR3 is 18 residues long. Germline loops: CDR1 SEHNR, CDR2 FQNEAQ (reference sequence). The CDR3 DNA is TGTGCCAGCAGCTTATCAAGCGGAGGACCGAACCCCTACAATGAGCAGTTCTTC. Its translation: CASSLSSGGPNPYNEQFF.

The table lists this clonotype with many counts. The rearrangement uses TRBV7-3 and TRBJ2-1; D tentatively fits TRBD1 or TRBD2 (5 bases each). The germline V gene has CDR1 SGHTA and CDR2 FQGTGA. The V end was cut by 5 bases, the J end by 7 bases, with 24 bases between. The CDR3 is 17 residues long. The CDR3, as DNA: TGTGCCAGCAGCCTTACCGGGACCATAGGTGGCATAAATGAGCAGTTCTTC. Translating gives CASSLTGTIGGINEQFF. The variable domain in full, completed from reference TRBV7-3 and TRBJ2-1, reads GAGVSQTPSNKVTEKGKYVELRCDPISGHTALYWYRQSLGQGPEFLIYFQGTGAADDSGLPNDRFFAVRPEGSVSTLKIQRTERGDSAVYLCASSLTGTIGGINEQFFGPGTRLTVL.

The sample holds one count of this clonotype. This chain connects TRBV11-2 to TRBJ2-4; 12 bases map to TRBD2. Per germline, CDR1 SGHAT and CDR2 FQNNGV. The V segment lost 5 bases and the J segment 0 bases; nucleotides outside the gene matches: 2. There are 16 residues in the CDR3. The CDR3 DNA follows: TGTGCCAGCAGCATGGGACTAGCGGGAGCCAAAAACATTCAGTACTTC. Encoded protein: CASSMGLAGAKNIQYF.

In its sample, this clonotype was seen many times. The chain couples TRBV25-1 to TRBJ1-3; TRBD1 is a possible D gene (5 bases). This CDR3 is 17 amino acids long. The V gene's germline CDR1 is MGHDK and CDR2 SYGVNS. Trimming shortened V by 1 base and J by 2 bases, and 15 bases separated the two germline ends. This CDR3 reads CASSEWGGVFPGNTIYF. The CDR3 nucleotides read TGTGCCAGCAGTGAATGGGGGGGGGTTTTTCCTGGAAACACCATATATTTT.

This clonotype was detected a few times. Possible read error: a much larger clone is one base away. CDR3 loop: CAGSLRRRNTEAFF. In DNA form, the CDR3 reads TGTGCCGGCAGTTTACGCAGGAGGAACACTGAAGCTTTCTTT. The gene calls are TRBV28 and TRBJ1-1; D is undetermined. Germline V lookup: CDR1 MDHEN, CDR2 SYDVKM. The CDR3 sequence is 14 residues long.

V and J are TRBV6-2 or TRBV6-3 and TRBJ1-1; possible D gene TRBD1, 5 bases. V lost 6 bases and J lost 0, with 11 bases in between. Per the germline V gene, CDR1 is MNHEY and CDR2 is SVGEGT. The CDR3 consists of 14 residues. The CDR3 DNA reads as TGTGCCAGCAGCTCTCCGGGACTGAACACTGAAGCTTTCTTT. Encoded protein: CASSSPGLNTEAFF.

This clonotype came up many times. The chain couples TRBV24-1 to TRBJ2-5; 7 bases agree with TRBD2. Germline CDR1 is KGHDR and CDR2 is SFDVKD. This CDR3 region has 15 residues. V dropped 4 bases and J dropped 9; count of bases not matched to a gene: 13. CDR3 in amino acids: CATSESLAAKEAQYF. CDR3 sequence (DNA): TGTGCCACCAGTGAATCGCTAGCGGCGAAGGAAGCCCAGTACTTC.

This clonotype has at least ten counts. The chain links TRBV20-1 to TRBJ2-1; D gene unclear. V lost 0 bases and J 4 bases, leaving 13 bases between the germline ends. Looked up from germline, CDR1 is DFQATT and CDR2 is SNEGSKA (reference sequence). The CDR3 is 15 amino acids. CDR3 sequence: CSAREARRVYNEQFF. DNA for the CDR3: TGCAGTGCTAGAGAGGCTCGACGGGTATACAATGAGCAGTTCTTC.

This clonotype occurred a few times. The chain combines TRBV25-1 with TRBJ1-4; D gene uncertain. CDR3 length: 14 amino acids. Deletions cut 1 base from V and 1 base from J, with 4 bases between. Germline V gene sequence: CDR1 MGHDK, CDR2 SYGVNS. CDR3 loop: CASSEWGTNEKLFF. The CDR3 region has the DNA TGTGCCAGCAGTGAATGGGGAACTAATGAAAAACTGTTTTTT.

V usage is TRBV5-1 and J usage is TRBJ2-1; 11 bases align to TRBD2. The germline CDR1 and CDR2 sequences are SGHRS and YFSETQ. J lost 6 bases, V lost 6 bases, and 2 bases had no gene match. The CDR3 has 13 amino acids. CDR3 nucleotide sequence: TGCGCCAGCACCGGACTAGCGGGCAATGAGCAGTTCTTC. Translation: CASTGLAGNEQFF.

J is TRBJ1-2 and V is TRBV24-1, with TRBD1 matching 9 bases. The V and J ends lost 4 bases and 4 bases, in that order; junction bases with no gene match: 6. Germline V gene sequence: CDR1 KGHDR, CDR2 SFDVKD. This CDR3 comprises 15 residues. Here the CDR3 reads CATSDSGTGIYGYTF. The CDR3 nucleotides are TGTGCCACCAGTGACTCTGGGACAGGGATCTATGGCTACACCTTC.

The sample holds many counts of this clonotype. The chain uses TRBV11-1 and TRBJ2-1, with TRBD2 identical over 9 bases. The V gene's germline CDR1 is SGHAT and CDR2 FQDESV (reference sequence). CDR3 length: 15 amino acids. The trim removed 2 bases at V and 4 bases at J, leaving 3 bases unmatched. The CDR3 region is CASSLSLAGYNEQFF. The CDR3 bases are TGTGCCAGCAGCTTAAGCCTAGCGGGGTACAATGAGCAGTTCTTC.

The sample holds many counts of this clonotype. The CDR3 region has the DNA TGTGCCAGCAGTCCTGGTCCAAGGTCCTATGGCTACACCTTC. Protein sequence: CASSPGPRSYGYTF. The gene calls are TRBV6-1 and TRBJ1-2; D is unclear. This CDR3 has 14 residues. Germline loops: CDR1 MNHNS, CDR2 SASEGT. The V gene lost 5 bases and the J gene lost 4 bases, with 14 bases spanning the gap.

Concerning this clonotype itself: It may be a read error: a sequence one base away is much more abundant. The chain is built from TRBV6-5 and TRBJ2-5, with 7 bases matching TRBD2. This CDR3 is 14 amino acids long. Germline CDR1 and CDR2: MNHEY and SVGAGI. This CDR3 is CACSYVGGFETQYF. DNA of the CDR3: TGTGCCTGCAGTTACGTGGGAGGGTTCGAGACCCAGTACTTC.

This clonotype was recorded many times. V gene TRBV19 combines with J gene TRBJ1-1, with D perhaps TRBD1 (5 bases). The CDR3 has 15 residues. Trimming pared 3 bases from V and 0 bases from J, leaving 11 bases between. Germline CDR1 reads LNHDA; CDR2 reads SQIVND (reference sequence). The chain's CDR3 is CASSIWGSMNTEAFF. The CDR3 bases are TGTGCCAGTAGTATTTGGGGCAGTATGAACACTGAAGCTTTCTTT.